The rows below give T cell receptor beta chains drawn from one sample of a study of blood T cell repertoires in COVID-19. TCRdb's copy holds only in-frame clones and misses some; the assay was immunoSEQ multiplex PCR. The sample has under 200,000 clones; approximately 90% are singletons. What was sequenced was peripheral blood. These receptors were obtained from a man aged 45-65 years with acute or convalescent COVID-19. Both conserved end residues are part of each CDR3. A D gene is named only where the DNA matches it firmly. Clone size is not always given. Where it is, it says once, few, many or a class for expanded clones.

j_call d_call clone_size v_call cdr3_nt cdr3_aa
TRBJ1-4 TRBD1 once TRBV27 TGTGCCAGCAGGAAGACAGGGCAAATGGCAACTAATGAAAAACTGTTTTTT CASRKTGQMATNEKLFF
TRBJ2-6 TRBD1 . TRBV18 TGTGCCAGCTCAACCGGGACAGGGGTTGGGGCCAACGTCCTGACTTTC CASSTGTGVGANVLTF
TRBJ2-2 TRBD1 . TRBV24-1 TGTGCCACCAGTGATCCGGGACAGGGAAACACCGGGGAGCTGTTTTTT CATSDPGQGNTGELFF
TRBJ2-1 . . TRBV28 TGTGCCAGCAGTTTATTGTCAGGCTACAATGAGCAGTTCTTC CASSLLSGYNEQFF
TRBJ1-1 TRBD1 . TRBV6-2/TRBV6-3 TGTGCCAGCAGTAAGGGACAGGGGCTTATGAACACTGAAGCTTTCTTT CASSKGQGLMNTEAFF
TRBJ1-1 . . TRBV28 TGTGCCAGCAGTTTAATAAGCCGAGGGACAAGGAACACTGAAGCTTTCTTT CASSLISRGTRNTEAFF
TRBJ1-1 . . TRBV19 TGTGCCAGTATCGAAGCGCTGAGCACTGAAGCTTTCTTT CASIEALSTEAFF
TRBJ2-7 TRBD2 few TRBV7-9 TGTGCCAGCAGCTTAGGGCTAGCGGTCTACGAGCAGTACTTC CASSLGLAVYEQYF
TRBJ2-1 . . TRBV5-6 TGTGCCAGCAGCTTGGGACAGTCCTACAATGAGCAGTTCTTC CASSLGQSYNEQFF
TRBJ2-1 . . TRBV4-1 TGCGCCAGCAGCCAAGATCTCGTCCGCGTCGGGCAGTTCTTC CASSQDLVRVGQFF
TRBJ2-5 TRBD1 . TRBV5-1 TGCGCCAGCAGCTTGGATGGGACAGGGCAGACCCAGTACTTC CASSLDGTGQTQYF
TRBJ1-1 TRBD1 . TRBV28 TGTGCCAGCAGTCGACAGGGTTGGGGCACTGAAGCTTTCTTT CASSRQGWGTEAFF
TRBJ1-1 . . TRBV13 TGTGCCAGCAGCTCCTTTTCGGACTGGAACACTGAAGCTTTCTTT CASSSFSDWNTEAFF
TRBJ1-1 . . TRBV19 TGTGCCAGTAGTATTGGGGGAGGGACCCGCACTGAAGCTTTCTTT CASSIGGGTRTEAFF
TRBJ2-2 TRBD2 . TRBV5-8 TGTGCCAGCAGCTTCGAGCCGGGACTAGCGACCGGGGAGCTGTTTTTT CASSFEPGLATGELFF
TRBJ2-7 . . TRBV4-2 TGTGCCAGCAGCCAAACAGGGGGGGACTATGAGCAGTACTTC CASSQTGGDYEQYF
TRBJ2-5 . . TRBV5-5 TGTGCCAGCAGCCAAACGACACATCAAGAGACCCAGTACTTC CASSQTTHQETQYF
TRBJ2-1 . . TRBV5-1 TGCGCCAGCAGCCCTAACCCGTCCCGAAATGAAAATGAGCAGTTCTTC CASSPNPSRNENEQFF
TRBJ2-1 TRBD2 . TRBV3-1/TRBV3-2 TGTGCCAGCAGCCAAGATAGGGCTAGCGGGAGACCCTACAATGAGCAGTTCTTC CASSQDRASGRPYNEQFF
TRBJ2-1 TRBD1 . TRBV7-6 TGTGCCAGCAGCTTCGGGACAGGGTACTACAATGAGCAGTTCTTC CASSFGTGYYNEQFF
TRBJ2-7 TRBD1 . TRBV30 TGTGCCTGCAGTCCCGGACAGGGGCCCTACGAGCAGTACTTC CACSPGQGPYEQYF
TRBJ2-7 . . TRBV30 TGTGCCTGGAGTGTAAGTCGCGCTGCCCCCTACGAGCAGTACTTC CAWSVSRAAPYEQYF
TRBJ1-6 . . TRBV28 TGTGCCAGCAGTCTTGGACAAGTAAATTCACCCCTCCACTTT CASSLGQVNSPLHF
TRBJ2-2 TRBD1 . TRBV9 TGTGCCAGCAGCGTTAGAATTCAGGACAGGGTTTTGGACACCGGGGAGCTGTTTTTT CASSVRIQDRVLDTGELFF
TRBJ1-6 . . TRBV4-2 TGTGCCAGCAGCCAAGAGTATAGGGGTAATTCACCCCTCCACTTT CASSQEYRGNSPLHF
TRBJ1-1 . . TRBV27 TGTGCCAGCAGTTTATCGGACAGCACTGAAGCTTTCTTT CASSLSDSTEAFF
TRBJ2-5 TRBD1 . TRBV2 TGTGCCAGCAACCGGGACAGCCATTTGGGGACCCAGTACTTC CASNRDSHLGTQYF
TRBJ1-1 . . TRBV7-9 TGTGCCAGCAGCTACAGGGTTGGAACTGAAGCTTTCTTT CASSYRVGTEAFF
TRBJ1-5 . . TRBV6-2/TRBV6-3 TGTGCCAGCAGTTATGCTCAGGCATATAGCAATCAGCCCCAGCATTTT CASSYAQAYSNQPQHF
TRBJ1-2 TRBD1 . TRBV28 TGTGCCAGCAGTTCCGGGGACAGGGTGTCCGGCTACACCTTC CASSSGDRVSGYTF
TRBJ2-2 . . TRBV5-1 TGCGCCAGCAGGTCGGGACAAACCAACACCGGGGAGCTGTTTTTT CASRSGQTNTGELFF
TRBJ2-6 . few TRBV28 TGTGCCAGCAGTTTACCTCCTACTTACTCTGGGGCCAACGTCCTGACTTTC CASSLPPTYSGANVLTF